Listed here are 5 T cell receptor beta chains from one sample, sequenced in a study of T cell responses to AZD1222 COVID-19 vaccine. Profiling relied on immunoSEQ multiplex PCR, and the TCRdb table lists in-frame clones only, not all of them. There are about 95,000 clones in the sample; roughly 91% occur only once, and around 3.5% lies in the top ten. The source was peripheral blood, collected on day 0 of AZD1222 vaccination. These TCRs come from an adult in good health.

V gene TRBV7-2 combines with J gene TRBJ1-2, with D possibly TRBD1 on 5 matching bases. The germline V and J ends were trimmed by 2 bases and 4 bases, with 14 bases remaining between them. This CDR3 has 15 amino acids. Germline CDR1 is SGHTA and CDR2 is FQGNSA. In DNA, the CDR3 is TGTGCCAGCAGCTTACTTCGGACAACCTTCTATGGCTACACCTTC. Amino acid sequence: CASSLLRTTFYGYTF.

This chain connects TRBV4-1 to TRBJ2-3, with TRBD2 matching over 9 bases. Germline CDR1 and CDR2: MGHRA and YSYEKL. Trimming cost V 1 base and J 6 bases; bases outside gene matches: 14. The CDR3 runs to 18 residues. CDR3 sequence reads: CASSQVIRTSESGDTQYF. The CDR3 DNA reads TGCGCCAGCAGCCAAGTAATCAGGACTAGCGAATCGGGGGATACGCAGTATTTT.

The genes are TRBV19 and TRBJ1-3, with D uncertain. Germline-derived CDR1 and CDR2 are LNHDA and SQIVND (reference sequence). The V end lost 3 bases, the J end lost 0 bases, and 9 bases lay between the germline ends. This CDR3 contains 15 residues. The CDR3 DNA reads TGTGCCAGTAGTATGGTGAAGTACTCTGGAAACACCATATATTTT. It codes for CASSMVKYSGNTIYF.

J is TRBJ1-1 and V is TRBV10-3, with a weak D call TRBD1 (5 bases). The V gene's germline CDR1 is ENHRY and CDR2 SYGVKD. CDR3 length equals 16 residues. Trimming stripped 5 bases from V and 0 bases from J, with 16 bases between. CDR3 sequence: CAISIAGTGMNTEAFF. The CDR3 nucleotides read TGTGCCATCAGTATCGCTGGAACAGGAATGAACACTGAAGCTTTCTTT.

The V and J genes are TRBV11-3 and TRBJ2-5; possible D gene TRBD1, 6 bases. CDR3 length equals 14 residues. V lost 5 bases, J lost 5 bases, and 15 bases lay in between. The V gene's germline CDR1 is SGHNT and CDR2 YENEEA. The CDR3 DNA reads TGTGCCAGCAGCGCCCGAGCCCAGGGGGAGACCCAGTACTTC. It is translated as CASSARAQGETQYF.